This TCR beta chain derives from a study of shared clonotypes between healthy human individuals. Whole-study results and caveats: Across subsets, estimated richness was generally greater for naive than for memory populations. Lower generation probabilities were found for non-shared clonotypes than for those shared by all four donors.

The method was immunoSEQ multiplex PCR; TCRdb's version includes in-frame clones alone and lacks a portion of them. The sample includes about 820,000 clones, 80% to 95% of them seen just once. Only CD45RO-negative cells positively selected for CCR7 counted as naive CD8 cells, so terminally differentiated effector memory CD45RA+ cells were excluded. Between the trimmed V and J ends, which lost 0 bases and 4 bases, there was a span of 15 bases. CDR1 is KGHSH and CDR2 is LQKENI in the germline V gene. The CDR3 totals 17 residues. Note on this clone: Its matching antigen is unknown.

The TCR originated in a young man in good health. V is TRBV18 and J is TRBJ2-2; D possibly matches TRBD1 or TRBD2 (6 bases each). The sample consisted of naive CD8+ T cells sorted from blood. Here the CDR3 reads CASSPPEGERVTGELFF. CDR3 coding DNA: TGTGCCAGCTCACCACCGGAGGGGGAGCGTGTCACCGGGGAGCTGTTTTTT.